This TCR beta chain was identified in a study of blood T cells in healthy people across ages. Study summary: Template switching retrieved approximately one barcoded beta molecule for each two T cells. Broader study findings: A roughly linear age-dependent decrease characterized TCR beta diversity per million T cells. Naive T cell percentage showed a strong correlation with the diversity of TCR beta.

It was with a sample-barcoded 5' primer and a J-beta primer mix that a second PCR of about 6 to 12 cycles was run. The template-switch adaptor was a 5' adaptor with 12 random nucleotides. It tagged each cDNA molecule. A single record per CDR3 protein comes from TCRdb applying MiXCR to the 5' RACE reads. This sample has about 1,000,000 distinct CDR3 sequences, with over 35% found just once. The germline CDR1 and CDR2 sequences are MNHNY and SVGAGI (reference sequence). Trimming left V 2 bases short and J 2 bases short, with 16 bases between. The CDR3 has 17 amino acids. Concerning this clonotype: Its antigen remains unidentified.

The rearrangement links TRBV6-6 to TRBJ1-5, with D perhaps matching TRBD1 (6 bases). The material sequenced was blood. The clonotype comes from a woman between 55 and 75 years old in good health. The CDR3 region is CASSYDPGGEGNQPQHF. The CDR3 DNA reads TGTGCCAGCAGTTACGATCCGGGGGGCGAGGGCAATCAGCCCCAGCATTTT.